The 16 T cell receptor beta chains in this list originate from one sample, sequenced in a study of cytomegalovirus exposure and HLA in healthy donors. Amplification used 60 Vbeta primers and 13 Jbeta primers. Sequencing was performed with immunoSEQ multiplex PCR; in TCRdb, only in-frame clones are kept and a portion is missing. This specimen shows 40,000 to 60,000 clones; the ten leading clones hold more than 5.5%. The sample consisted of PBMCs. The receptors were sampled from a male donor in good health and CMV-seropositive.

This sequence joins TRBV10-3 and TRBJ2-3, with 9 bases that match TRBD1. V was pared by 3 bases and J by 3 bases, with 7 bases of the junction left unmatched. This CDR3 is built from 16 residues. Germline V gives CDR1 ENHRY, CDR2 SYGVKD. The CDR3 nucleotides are TGTGCCATCAGTGACCCGAGGGGACAGGGAACAGATACGCAGTATTTT. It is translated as CAISDPRGQGTDTQYF.

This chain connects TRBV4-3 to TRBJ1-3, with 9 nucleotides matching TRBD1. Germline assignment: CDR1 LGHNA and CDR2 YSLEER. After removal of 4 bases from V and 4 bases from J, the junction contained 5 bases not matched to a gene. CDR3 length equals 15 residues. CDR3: CASSPGTGYGNTIYF. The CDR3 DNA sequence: TGCGCCAGCAGCCCGGGGACAGGGTACGGAAACACCATATATTTT.

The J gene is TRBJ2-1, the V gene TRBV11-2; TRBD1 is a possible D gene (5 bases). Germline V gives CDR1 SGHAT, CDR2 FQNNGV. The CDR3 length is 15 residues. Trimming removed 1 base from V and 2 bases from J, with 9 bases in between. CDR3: CASSLVQGAYNEQFF. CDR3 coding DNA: TGTGCCAGCAGCTTAGTGCAGGGTGCCTACAATGAGCAGTTCTTC.

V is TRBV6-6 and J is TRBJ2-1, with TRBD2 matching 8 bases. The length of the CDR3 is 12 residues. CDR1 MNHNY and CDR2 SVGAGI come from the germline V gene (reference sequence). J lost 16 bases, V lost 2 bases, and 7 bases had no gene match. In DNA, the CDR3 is TGTGCCAGCAGTTACGATTTAGCGGGGTTTTTCTTC. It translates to CASSYDLAGFFF.

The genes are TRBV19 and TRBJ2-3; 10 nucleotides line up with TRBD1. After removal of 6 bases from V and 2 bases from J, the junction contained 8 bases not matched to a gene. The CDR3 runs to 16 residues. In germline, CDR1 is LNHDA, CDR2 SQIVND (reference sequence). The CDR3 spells CASRDPGQGNTDTQYF. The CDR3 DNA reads TGTGCCAGTAGAGACCCGGGACAGGGGAACACAGATACGCAGTATTTT.

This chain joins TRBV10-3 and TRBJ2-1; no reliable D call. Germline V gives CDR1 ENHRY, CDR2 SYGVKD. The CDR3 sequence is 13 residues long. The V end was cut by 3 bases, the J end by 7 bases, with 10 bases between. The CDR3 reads CAISELWPNEQFF. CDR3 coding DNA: TGTGCCATCAGTGAATTATGGCCGAATGAGCAGTTCTTC.

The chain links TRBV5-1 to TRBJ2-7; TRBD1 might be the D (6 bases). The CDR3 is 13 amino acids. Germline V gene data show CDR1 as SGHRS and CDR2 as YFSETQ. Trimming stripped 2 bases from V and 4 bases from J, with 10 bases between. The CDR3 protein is CASSFVGAYEQYF. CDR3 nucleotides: TGCGCCAGCAGCTTCGTGGGGGCGTACGAGCAGTACTTC.

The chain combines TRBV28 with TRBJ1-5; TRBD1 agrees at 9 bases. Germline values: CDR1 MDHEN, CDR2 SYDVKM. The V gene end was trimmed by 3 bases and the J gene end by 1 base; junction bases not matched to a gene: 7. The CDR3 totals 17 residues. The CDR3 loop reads CASSLFGTGRSNQPQHF. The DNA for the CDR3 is TGTGCCAGCAGTTTGTTCGGGACAGGGAGGAGCAATCAGCCCCAGCATTTT.

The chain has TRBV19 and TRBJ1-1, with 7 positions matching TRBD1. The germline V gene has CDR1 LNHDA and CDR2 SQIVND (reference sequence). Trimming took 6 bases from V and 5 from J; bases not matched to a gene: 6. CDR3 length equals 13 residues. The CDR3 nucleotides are TGTGCCAGTAGGTACAGGGGAGAGACTGAAGCTTTCTTT. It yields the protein CASRYRGETEAFF.

CDR3: CASSEALDEQYF. The DNA of the CDR3 is TGCGCCAGCAGCGAGGCCCTAGACGAGCAGTACTTC. This chain connects TRBV5-1 to TRBJ2-7; no reliable D call. V lost 4 bases to trimming and J lost 5 bases, with 10 bases between them. Per the germline V gene, CDR1 is SGHRS and CDR2 is YFSETQ. The CDR3 contains 12 residues.

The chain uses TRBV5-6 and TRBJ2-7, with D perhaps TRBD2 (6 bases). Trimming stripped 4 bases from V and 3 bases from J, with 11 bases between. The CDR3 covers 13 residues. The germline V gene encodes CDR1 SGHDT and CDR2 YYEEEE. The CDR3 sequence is CASSRDLRYEQYF. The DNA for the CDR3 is TGTGCCAGCAGCCGGGACTTGCGCTACGAGCAGTACTTC. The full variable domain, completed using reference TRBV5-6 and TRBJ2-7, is DAGVTQSPTHLIKTRGQQVTLRCSPKSGHDTVSWYQQALGQGPQFIFQYYEEEERQRGNFPDRFSGHQFPNYSSELNVNALLLGDSALYLCASSRDLRYEQYFGPGTRLTVT.

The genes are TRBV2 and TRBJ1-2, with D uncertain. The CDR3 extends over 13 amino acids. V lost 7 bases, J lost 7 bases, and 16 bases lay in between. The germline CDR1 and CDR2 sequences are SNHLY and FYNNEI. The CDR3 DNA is TGTGCCAGCAATTGGCGGGGAATAAGTGGCTACACCTTC. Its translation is CASNWRGISGYTF. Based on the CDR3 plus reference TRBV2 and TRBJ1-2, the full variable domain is EPEVTQTPSHQVTQMGQEVILRCVPISNHLYFYWYRQILGQKVEFLVSFYNNEISEKSEIFDDQFSVERPDGSNFTLKIRSTKLEDSAMYFCASNWRGISGYTFGSGTRLTVV.

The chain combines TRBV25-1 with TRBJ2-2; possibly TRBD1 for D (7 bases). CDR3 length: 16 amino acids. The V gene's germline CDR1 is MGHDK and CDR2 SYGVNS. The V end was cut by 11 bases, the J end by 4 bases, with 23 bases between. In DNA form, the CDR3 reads TGTGCCGGGGAGGTTGGGACAGTAAAAATCACCGGGGAGCTGTTTTTT. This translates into CAGEVGTVKITGELFF.

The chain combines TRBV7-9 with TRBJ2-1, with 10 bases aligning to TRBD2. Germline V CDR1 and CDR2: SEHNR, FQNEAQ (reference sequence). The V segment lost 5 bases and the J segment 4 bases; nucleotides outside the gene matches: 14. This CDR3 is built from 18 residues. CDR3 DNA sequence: TGTGCCAGCAGCCAATTCACGAACATAGCGGGGGGATACAATGAGCAGTTCTTC. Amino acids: CASSQFTNIAGGYNEQFF.

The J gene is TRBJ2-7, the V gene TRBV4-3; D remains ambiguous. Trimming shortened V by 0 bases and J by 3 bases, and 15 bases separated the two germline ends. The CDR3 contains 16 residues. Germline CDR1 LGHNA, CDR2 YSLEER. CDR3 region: CASSQDVEQFIYEQYF. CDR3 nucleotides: TGCGCCAGCAGCCAAGATGTCGAACAGTTCATCTACGAGCAGTACTTC.

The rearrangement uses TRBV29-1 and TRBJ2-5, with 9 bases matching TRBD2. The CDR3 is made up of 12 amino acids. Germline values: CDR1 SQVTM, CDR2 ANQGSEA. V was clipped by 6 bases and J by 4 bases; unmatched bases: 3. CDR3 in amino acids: CSVAGGGETQYF. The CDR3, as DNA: TGCAGCGTAGCGGGGGGAGGAGAGACCCAGTACTTC.